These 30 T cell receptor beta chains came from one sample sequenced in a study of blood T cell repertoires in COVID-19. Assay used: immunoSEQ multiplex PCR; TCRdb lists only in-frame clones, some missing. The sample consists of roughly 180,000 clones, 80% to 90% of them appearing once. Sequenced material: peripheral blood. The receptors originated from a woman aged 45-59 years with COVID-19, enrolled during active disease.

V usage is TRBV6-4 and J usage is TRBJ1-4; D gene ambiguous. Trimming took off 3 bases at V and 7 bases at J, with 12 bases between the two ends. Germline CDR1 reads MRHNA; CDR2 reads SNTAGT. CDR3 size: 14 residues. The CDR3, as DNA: TGTGCCAGCAGTGAACCAAAGGAGGGTGAAAAACTGTTTTTT. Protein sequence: CASSEPKEGEKLFF.

CDR3 DNA: TGTGCCAGCAGCCCCCGACAGGGAGTAGGGATTCAGTACTTC. Protein sequence: CASSPRQGVGIQYF. The rearrangement joins TRBV14 to TRBJ2-4; 7 nucleotides match TRBD1. The CDR3 consists of 14 residues. The germline gives CDR1 SGHDN, CDR2 FVKESK. J gave up 10 bases and V 4 bases, and 10 bases lay outside the gene matches.

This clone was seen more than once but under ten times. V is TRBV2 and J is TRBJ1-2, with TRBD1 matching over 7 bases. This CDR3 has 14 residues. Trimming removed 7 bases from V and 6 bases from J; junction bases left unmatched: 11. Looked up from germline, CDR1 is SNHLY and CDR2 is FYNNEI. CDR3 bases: TGTGCCAGCACCAACCGACAGGGCGGCGATGGCTACACCTTC. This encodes CASTNRQGGDGYTF.

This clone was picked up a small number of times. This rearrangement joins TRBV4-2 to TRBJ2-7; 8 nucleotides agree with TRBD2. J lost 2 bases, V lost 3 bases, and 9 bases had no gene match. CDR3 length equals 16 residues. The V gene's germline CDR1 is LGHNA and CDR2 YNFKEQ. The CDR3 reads CASSQSVGRGAYEQYF. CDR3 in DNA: TGTGCCAGCAGCCAGTCAGTGGGGCGGGGGGCCTACGAGCAGTACTTC.

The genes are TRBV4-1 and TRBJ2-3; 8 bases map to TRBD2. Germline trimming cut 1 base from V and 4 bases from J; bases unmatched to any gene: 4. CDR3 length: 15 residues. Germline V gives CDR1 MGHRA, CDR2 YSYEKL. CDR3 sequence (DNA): TGCGCCAGCAGCCAAGTAGCGGGGTCCTCAGATACGCAGTATTTT. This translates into CASSQVAGSSDTQYF.

CDR3 DNA: TGTGCCAGCAGCCCGTTCGGGACTAGAGACAACACAGATACGCAGTATTTT. Translation gives CASSPFGTRDNTDTQYF. The genes are TRBV7-2 and TRBJ2-3, with TRBD2 matching over 8 bases. Germline assignment: CDR1 SGHTA and CDR2 FQGNSA. This CDR3 has 17 residues. The V segment lost 5 bases and the J segment 2 bases; nucleotides outside the gene matches: 12.

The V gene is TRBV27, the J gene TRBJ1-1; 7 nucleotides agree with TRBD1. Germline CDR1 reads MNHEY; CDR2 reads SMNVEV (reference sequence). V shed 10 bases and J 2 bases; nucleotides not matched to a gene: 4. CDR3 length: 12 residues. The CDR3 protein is CATRQGNTEAFF. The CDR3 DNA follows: TGTGCCACACGACAGGGAAACACTGAAGCTTTCTTT.

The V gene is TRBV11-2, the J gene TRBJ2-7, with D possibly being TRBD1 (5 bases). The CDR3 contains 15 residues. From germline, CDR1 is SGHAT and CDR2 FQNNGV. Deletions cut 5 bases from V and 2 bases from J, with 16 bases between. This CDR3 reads CASSHQWQGPYEQYF. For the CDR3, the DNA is TGTGCCAGCAGCCACCAATGGCAGGGCCCCTACGAGCAGTACTTC.

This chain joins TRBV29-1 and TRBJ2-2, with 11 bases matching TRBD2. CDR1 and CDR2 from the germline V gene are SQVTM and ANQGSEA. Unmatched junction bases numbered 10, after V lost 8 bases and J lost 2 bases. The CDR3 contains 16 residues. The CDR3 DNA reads TGCAGCCCCATCCTAGCGGGGGGACCCAACACCGGGGAGCTGTTTTTT. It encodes CSPILAGGPNTGELFF.

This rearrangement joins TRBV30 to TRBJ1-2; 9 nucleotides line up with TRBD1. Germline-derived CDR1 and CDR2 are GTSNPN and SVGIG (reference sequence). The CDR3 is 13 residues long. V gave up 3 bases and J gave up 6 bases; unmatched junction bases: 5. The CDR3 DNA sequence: TGTGCCTGGAGGGGACAGGGAACCAATGGCTACACCTTC. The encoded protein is CAWRGQGTNGYTF.

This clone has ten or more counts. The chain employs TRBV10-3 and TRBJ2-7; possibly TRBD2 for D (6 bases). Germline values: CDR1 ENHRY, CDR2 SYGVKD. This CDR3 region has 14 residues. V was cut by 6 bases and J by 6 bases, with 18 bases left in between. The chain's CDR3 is CAIRAGGSGGEQYF. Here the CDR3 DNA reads TGTGCCATCAGGGCTGGGGGGAGCGGAGGCGAGCAGTACTTC.

CDR3 DNA: TGTGCCAGCAGCCCCTGGGAACAGGGGGATTACGAGCAGTACTTC. It encodes CASSPWEQGDYEQYF. The chain recombines TRBV28 with TRBJ2-7, with 8 bases matching TRBD1. The CDR3 is 15 amino acids. J gave up 4 bases and V 6 bases, and 11 bases lay outside the gene matches. CDR1 and CDR2 (germline): MDHEN, SYDVKM.

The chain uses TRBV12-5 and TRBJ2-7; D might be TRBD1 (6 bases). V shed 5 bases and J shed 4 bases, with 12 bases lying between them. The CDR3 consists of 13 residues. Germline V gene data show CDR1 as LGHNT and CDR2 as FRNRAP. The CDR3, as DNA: TGTGCTAGTGGTCCAGGGGCCCCATACGAGCAGTACTTC. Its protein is CASGPGAPYEQYF.

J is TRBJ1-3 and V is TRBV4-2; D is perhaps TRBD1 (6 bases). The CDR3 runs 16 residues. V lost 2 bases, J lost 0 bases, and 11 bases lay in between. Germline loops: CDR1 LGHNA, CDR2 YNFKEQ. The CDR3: CASSQQQGISGNTIYF. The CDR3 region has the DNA TGTGCCAGCAGCCAACAACAGGGAATCTCTGGAAACACCATATATTTT.

CDR3 nucleotide sequence: TGCGCCAGCAGCCCGGGAACGGATAATGAAAAACTGTTTTTT. Protein sequence: CASSPGTDNEKLFF. The chain joins TRBV5-1 to TRBJ1-4; D is undetermined. Trimming left V 4 bases short and J 4 bases short, with 11 bases between. CDR3 length equals 14 residues. Germline CDR1 and CDR2: SGHRS and YFSETQ.

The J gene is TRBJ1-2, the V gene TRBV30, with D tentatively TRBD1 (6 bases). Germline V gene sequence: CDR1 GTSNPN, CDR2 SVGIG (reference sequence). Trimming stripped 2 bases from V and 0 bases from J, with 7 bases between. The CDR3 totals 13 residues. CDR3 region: CAWSTGTNYGYTF. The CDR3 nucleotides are TGTGCCTGGAGTACAGGGACTAACTATGGCTACACCTTC.

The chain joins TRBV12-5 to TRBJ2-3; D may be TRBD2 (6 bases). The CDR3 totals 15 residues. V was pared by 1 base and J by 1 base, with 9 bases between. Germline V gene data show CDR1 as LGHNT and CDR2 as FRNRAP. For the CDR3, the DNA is TGTGCTAGTGGTTTGGGGGACTTGGGCACAGATACGCAGTATTTT. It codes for CASGLGDLGTDTQYF.

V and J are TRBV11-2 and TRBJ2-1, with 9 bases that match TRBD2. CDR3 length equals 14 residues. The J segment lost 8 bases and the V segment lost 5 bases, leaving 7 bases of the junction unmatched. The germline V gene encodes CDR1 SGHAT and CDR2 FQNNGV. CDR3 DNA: TGTGCCAGCAGCCTAATAGCGGGGGCGCATGAGCAGTTCTTC. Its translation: CASSLIAGAHEQFF.

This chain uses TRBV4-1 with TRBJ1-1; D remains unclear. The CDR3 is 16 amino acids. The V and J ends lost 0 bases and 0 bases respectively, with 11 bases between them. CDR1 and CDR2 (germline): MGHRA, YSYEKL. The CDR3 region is CASSQEEQLMNTEAFF. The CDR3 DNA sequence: TGCGCCAGCAGCCAAGAGGAACAACTAATGAACACTGAAGCTTTCTTT.

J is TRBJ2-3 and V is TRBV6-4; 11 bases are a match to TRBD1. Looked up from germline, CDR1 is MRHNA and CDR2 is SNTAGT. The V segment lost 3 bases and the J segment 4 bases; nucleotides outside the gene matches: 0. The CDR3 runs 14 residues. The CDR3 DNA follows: TGTGCCAGCAGTGAGGGACAGGGGGCAGATACGCAGTATTTT. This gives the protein CASSEGQGADTQYF.

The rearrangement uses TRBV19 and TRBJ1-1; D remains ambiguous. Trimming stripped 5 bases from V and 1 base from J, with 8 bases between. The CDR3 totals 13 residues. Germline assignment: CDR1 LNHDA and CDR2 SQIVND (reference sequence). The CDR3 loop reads CASSSRKNTEAFF. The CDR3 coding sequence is TGTGCCAGTAGTTCCCGTAAGAACACTGAAGCTTTCTTT.

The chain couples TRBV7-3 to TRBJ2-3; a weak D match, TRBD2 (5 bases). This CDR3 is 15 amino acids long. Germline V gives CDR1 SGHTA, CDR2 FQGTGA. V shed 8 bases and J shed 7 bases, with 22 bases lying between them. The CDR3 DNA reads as TGTGCCAGCGCCCTCGGCCTTCTAGAGGGAAATACGCAGTATTTT. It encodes CASALGLLEGNTQYF. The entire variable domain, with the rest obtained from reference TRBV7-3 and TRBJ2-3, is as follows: GAGVSQTPSNKVTEKGKYVELRCDPISGHTALYWYRQSLGQGPEFLIYFQGTGAADDSGLPNDRFFAVRPEGSVSTLKIQRTERGDSAVYLCASALGLLEGNTQYFGPGTRLTVL.

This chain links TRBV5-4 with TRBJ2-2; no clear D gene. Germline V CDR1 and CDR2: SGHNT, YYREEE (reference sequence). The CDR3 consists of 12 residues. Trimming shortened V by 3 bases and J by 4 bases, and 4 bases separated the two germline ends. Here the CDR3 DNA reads TGTGCCAGCAGCTCTACCACCGGGGAGCTGTTTTTT. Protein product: CASSSTTGELFF.

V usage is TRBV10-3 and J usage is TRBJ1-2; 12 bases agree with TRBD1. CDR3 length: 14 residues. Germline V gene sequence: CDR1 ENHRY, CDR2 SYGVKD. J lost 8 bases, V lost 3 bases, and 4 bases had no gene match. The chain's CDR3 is CAISDGTGGRGYTF. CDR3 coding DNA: TGTGCCATCAGTGATGGGACAGGGGGCCGGGGCTACACCTTC.

The CDR3 region is CASSYGGDTDTQYF. The CDR3 nucleotides are TGTGCCAGCAGTTACGGGGGCGACACAGATACGCAGTATTTT. This chain uses TRBV6-2 or TRBV6-3 with TRBJ2-3; tentative D call: TRBD1 (6 bases). Germline V CDR1 and CDR2: MNHEY, SVGEGT. V dropped 2 bases and J dropped 2 bases, with 8 bases sitting between them. This CDR3 has 14 amino acids.

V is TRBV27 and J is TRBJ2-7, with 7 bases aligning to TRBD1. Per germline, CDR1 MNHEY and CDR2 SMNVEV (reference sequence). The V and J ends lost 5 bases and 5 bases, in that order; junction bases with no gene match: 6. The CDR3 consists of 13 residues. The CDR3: CASSRQGRDEQYF. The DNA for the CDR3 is TGTGCCAGCAGTAGACAGGGACGGGACGAGCAGTACTTC.

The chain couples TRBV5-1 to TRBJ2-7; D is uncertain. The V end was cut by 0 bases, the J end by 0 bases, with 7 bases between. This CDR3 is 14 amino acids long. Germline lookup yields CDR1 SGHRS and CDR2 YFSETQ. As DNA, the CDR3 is TGCGCCAGCAGCTTGGCCGTTAACTCCTACGAGCAGTACTTC. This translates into CASSLAVNSYEQYF.

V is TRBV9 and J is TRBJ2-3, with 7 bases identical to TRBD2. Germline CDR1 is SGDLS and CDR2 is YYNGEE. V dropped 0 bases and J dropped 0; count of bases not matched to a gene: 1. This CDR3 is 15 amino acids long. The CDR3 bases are TGTGCCAGCAGCGTAGGGGGACTAAGCACAGATACGCAGTATTTT. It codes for CASSVGGLSTDTQYF. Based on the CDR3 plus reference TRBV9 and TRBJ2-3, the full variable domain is DSGVTQTPKHLITATGQRVTLRCSPRSGDLSVYWYQQSLDQGLQFLIQYYNGEERAKGNILERFSAQQFPDLHSELNLSSLELGDSALYFCASSVGGLSTDTQYFGPGTRLTVL.

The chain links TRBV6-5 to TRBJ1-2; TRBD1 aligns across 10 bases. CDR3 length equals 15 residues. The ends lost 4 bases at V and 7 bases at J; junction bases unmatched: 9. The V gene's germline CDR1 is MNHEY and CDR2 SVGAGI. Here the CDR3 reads CASSFWDRGQVGYTF. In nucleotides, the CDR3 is TGTGCCAGCAGTTTCTGGGACAGGGGTCAAGTTGGCTACACCTTC.

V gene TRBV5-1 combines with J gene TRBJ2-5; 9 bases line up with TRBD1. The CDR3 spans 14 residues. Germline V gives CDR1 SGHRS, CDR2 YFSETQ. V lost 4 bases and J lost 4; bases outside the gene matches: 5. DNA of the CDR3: TGCGCCAGCAGCCAACAGGGGGCGAGAGAGACCCAGTACTTC. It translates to CASSQQGARETQYF. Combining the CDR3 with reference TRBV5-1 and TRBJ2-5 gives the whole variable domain KAGVTQTPRYLIKTRGQQVTLSCSPISGHRSVSWYQQTPGQGLQFLFEYFSETQRNKGNFPGRFSGRQFSNSRSEMNVSTLELGDSALYLCASSQQGARETQYFGPGTRLLVL.